This TCR beta chain was identified during a study of cytomegalovirus exposure and HLA in healthy donors. PCR employed 60 Vbeta and 13 Jbeta primers. Assay used: immunoSEQ multiplex PCR; TCRdb lists only in-frame clones, some missing. The sample includes fewer than 250,000 clones, about 72% of them seen just once. The V gene end was trimmed by 2 bases and the J gene end by 5 bases; junction bases not matched to a gene: 10. From germline, CDR1 is MGHDK and CDR2 SYGVNS. The CDR3 extends over 16 amino acids. The rearrangement uses TRBV25-1 and TRBJ2-5, with 8 bases identical to TRBD2. Sequencing input: PBMCs. This TCR derives from a male donor in good health and CMV-seronegative. DNA for the CDR3: TGTGCCAGCAGTGAACGGGGAGCGGGAGTCTGGGAGACCCAGTACTTC. It yields the protein CASSERGAGVWETQYF.